This T cell receptor (beta chain) stems from a study of tumor-infiltrating lymphocytes in primary liver carcinoma (dated by TCRdb to 2016 to 2017). For the study in its entirety: Surgical resection was performed in China between 2015 and early 2016 on about 5 patients with histopathologically diagnosed primary liver carcinoma. For each liver tumor, the study sampled five regions along with adjacent normal tissue and blood, and applied TCRbeta repertoire sequencing, expression microarrays and whole-exome sequencing. Of the five patients, three men and two women aged 30 to 69 years, four had hepatocellular carcinoma and one had combined HCC and intrahepatic cholangiocarcinoma. Reproducibility between technical replicate repertoires was high, with correlation coefficients above 0.95 and mean shared-clone rates roughly 0.86. A total of about 35 specimens from 5 patients, comprising some 25 tumor regions, 5 adjacent noncancerous liver tissues and 5 peripheral blood samples, were covered by TCRbeta repertoire sequencing. Samples yielded roughly 3.5 to 8 million productive TCRbeta reads; read depth did not differ significantly between tissue types. The five patients had tumors of stage T1-T3 N0M0, with maximum diameters ranging from about 4 to 11 cm.

Blood RNA was extracted from unsorted whole blood with TRIzol reagent; germline DNA came from the DNeasy Blood & Tissue kit. At the time of sampling, the patients had chronic HBV infection and had not received any treatment. Before surgery, 3 to 5 milliliters of peripheral blood were drawn into K2EDTA tubes. Starting from about 550 ng total RNA, TCRbeta-specific cDNA was produced by reverse transcription with a constant-region primer and ProtoScript II reverse transcriptase. The TCRbeta libraries were prepared through three rounds of nested multiplex PCR following a slightly modified ARM-PCR procedure. The first two PCR rounds used multiplex TRBV1-TRBV30 forward primers with a Cbeta reverse primer, each for approximately 11 cycles. Sample barcodes and Illumina adapters were added in a final 25-cycle PCR with Deep VentR polymerase. Before sequencing, amplicons of 200-500 bp were purified from gel using a QIAquick gel extraction kit. TCRbeta amplicons were sequenced on an Illumina HiSeq 2500 with 250-bp paired-end reads. Processing in the source paper ran as follows. Trimmomatic v0.33 was used to quality-trim the reads, and FLASH v1.2.11 was used to merge paired reads so that full CDR3 sequences could be recovered. V, D and J germline segments were assigned to the rearranged TCRbeta sequences by MiGEC v1.2.1b. Clonotype statistics and Shannon-Wiener diversity indices were computed with VDJtools v1.0.0. To reduce sampling bias, subsequent analyses other than the diversity analysis used only the 250 most abundant clonotypes in each sample. Starting from the raw public reads, TCRdb applied fastp trimming at Q25, assembled clones with MiXCR and retained in-frame beta chains. A single entry per CDR3 protein holds the most common genes and DNA from its merged rows. These V and J calls rely on TCRdb rather than the paper's analysis. This sample has 330,000 or so distinct CDR3 sequences in its table, and roughly 61% of those were observed once. Clones ranked in the top ten supply 5.5% to 8% of the sample.

As encoded in the germline V gene, CDR1 is MDHEN while CDR2 is SYDVKM. Inclusive of the bounding cysteine and phenylalanine, the CDR3 is 15 residues long. This entry keeps only the CDR3 DNA: 45 bases, framed from base 1. Cut back by 0 bases and 4 bases, the V and J ends lie 12 bases apart. Comment on this clonotype: It lacks a known antigen. No base quality information exists; no much larger clone differs at one position.

Summary of the overall study and its limitations: Repertoire overlap was found to be higher between tumor regions (mean about 36%) than between tumor-adjacent (roughly 17%) or tumor-blood (around 15%) pairs, consistent with antigen-driven expansion. With just a few patients in the study, the authors point out that the findings should be validated in a larger study. Bulk unsorted samples precluded comparing CD4+ and CD8+ T cell repertoires. Because only the TCR beta chain was sequenced and unpaired alpha chains were not captured, true repertoire diversity is likely underestimated. Compared with blood, tumors had a significantly larger share of the repertoire taken up by the top 250 clones (p = 0.039).

This TCR was sampled from a man aged 40-49 years with primary liver carcinoma and hepatitis B virus infection. Here the chain combines TRBV28 and TRBJ2-5; the D gene is possibly TRBD1, with 6 bases matching. Sequencing was performed on peripheral blood. Here is the DNA: TGTGCCAGCAGTTTATGGGTACAGGGTAGAGAGACCCAGTACTTC. Its coded protein is CASSLWVQGRETQYF.